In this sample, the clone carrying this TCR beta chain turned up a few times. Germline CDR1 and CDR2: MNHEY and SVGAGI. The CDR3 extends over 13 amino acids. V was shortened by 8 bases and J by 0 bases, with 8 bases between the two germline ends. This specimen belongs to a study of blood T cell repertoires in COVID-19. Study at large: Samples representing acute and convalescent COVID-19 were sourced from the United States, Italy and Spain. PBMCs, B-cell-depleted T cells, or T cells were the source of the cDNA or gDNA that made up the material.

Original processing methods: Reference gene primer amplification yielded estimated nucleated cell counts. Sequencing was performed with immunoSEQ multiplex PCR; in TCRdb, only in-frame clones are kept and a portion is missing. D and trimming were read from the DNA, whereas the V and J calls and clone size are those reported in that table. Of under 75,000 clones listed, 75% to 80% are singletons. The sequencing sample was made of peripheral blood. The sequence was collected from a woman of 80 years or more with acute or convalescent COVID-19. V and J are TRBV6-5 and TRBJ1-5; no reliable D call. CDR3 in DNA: TGTGCCAGCCGTAGATATAGCAATCAGCCCCAGCATTTT. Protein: CASRRYSNQPQHF.